This T cell receptor beta chain was captured in a study of T cells in Graves' hyperthyroidism and ophthalmopathy. Using RNA transcripts as the source, TCR beta CDR3 regions were amplified. TCR CDR3 underwent first-round RT-PCR with the HTBI primer set. In TCRdb, the multiplex PCR reads were re-called with MiXCR into one record per CDR3 protein. The sample includes about 540,000 distinct CDR3 sequences, 46% of them seen just once. In patients aged 18 to 65, hyperthyroidism was newly diagnosed, with duration under 2 months. Uncontrolled infection, other autoimmune disease, pregnancy and lactation each barred patients from inclusion. Each diagnosis drew on symptoms, thyroxine, TRAb, thyroid ultrasound and orbital computed tomography findings. Germline V lookup: CDR1 MGHDK, CDR2 SYGVNS. The CDR3 is 12 amino acids. Trimming shortened V by 3 bases and J by 1 base, and 3 bases separated the two germline ends.

This clonotype was counted many times. Sequenced input: peripheral blood or thyroid tissue (not recorded which). This chain uses TRBV25-1 with TRBJ1-1; D remains ambiguous. This TCR was recovered from a woman younger than 30 with Graves' hyperthyroidism. Here the CDR3 reads CASSEGNTEAFF. CDR3 DNA sequence: TGTGCCAGCAGTGAGGGGAACACTGAAGCTTTCTTT.